A selection of T cell receptor beta chains follows, all from one sample in a study of T cells in Graves' hyperthyroidism and ophthalmopathy. TCRdb called the multiplex PCR reads again in MiXCR, with one record for every CDR3 protein. The table lists some 500,000 distinct CDR3 sequences, around 14% of them singletons. Sample: blood. The receptors shown here come from a woman aged 18-29 years with Graves' hyperthyroidism. CDR3s include the opening cysteine and the closing phenylalanine or tryptophan. The order of the fields is V gene, clone size, CDR3 length, D gene, J gene, CDR3 protein, CDR3 DNA. D genes are given only for firm matches. The size entry is marked missing in some rows and otherwise reads once, few, many or a size class.

V gene: TRBV24-1; clone size: many; CDR3 length: 16; D gene: TRBD1; J gene: TRBJ2-1; CDR3 protein: CATSEPGQGPYNEQFF; CDR3 DNA: TGTGCCACCAGTGAGCCGGGACAGGGTCCCTACAATGAGCAGTTCTTC
V gene: TRBV6-1; clone size: many; CDR3 length: 17; D gene: TRBD1; J gene: TRBJ1-1; CDR3 protein: CASSEAYNRGLNTEAFF; CDR3 DNA: TGTGCCAGCAGTGAAGCATATAACAGGGGCCTGAACACTGAAGCTTTCTTT
V gene: TRBV6-1; clone size: many; CDR3 length: 14; D gene: -; J gene: TRBJ1-5; CDR3 protein: CASSERGSNQPQHF; CDR3 DNA: TGTGCCAGCAGTGAAAGGGGTAGCAATCAGCCCCAGCATTTT
V gene: TRBV9; clone size: once; CDR3 length: 15; D gene: TRBD2; J gene: TRBJ2-3; CDR3 protein: CASSGKAGGADTQYF; CDR3 DNA: TGTGCCAGCAGCGGAAAAGCGGGAGGTGCTGATACGCAGTATTTT
V gene: TRBV12-3/TRBV12-4; clone size: many; CDR3 length: 15; D gene: TRBD2; J gene: TRBJ2-5; CDR3 protein: CASSSGLALGETQYF; CDR3 DNA: TGTGCCAGCAGCTCGGGACTAGCTTTAGGGGAGACCCAGTACTTC
V gene: TRBV6-1; clone size: many; CDR3 length: 14; D gene: TRBD1; J gene: TRBJ2-1; CDR3 protein: CASSYRDRGVEQFF; CDR3 DNA: TGTGCCAGCAGCTACCGGGACAGGGGAGTTGAGCAGTTCTTC
V gene: TRBV6-1; clone size: many; CDR3 length: 17; D gene: -; J gene: TRBJ2-7; CDR3 protein: CASAKPSSRALSYEQYF; CDR3 DNA: TGTGCCAGCGCAAAACCCTCCTCCAGGGCCCTCTCCTACGAGCAGTACTTC
V gene: TRBV6-6; clone size: -; CDR3 length: 15; D gene: -; J gene: TRBJ2-6; CDR3 protein: CASSYSISGANVLTF; CDR3 DNA: TGTGCCAGCAGTTACTCGATTTCTGGGGCCAACGTCCTGACTTTC
V gene: TRBV9; clone size: -; CDR3 length: 15; D gene: -; J gene: TRBJ1-5; CDR3 protein: CASSVDGVVNQPQHF; CDR3 DNA: TGTGCCAGCAGCGTAGACGGCGTAGTAAATCAGCCCCAGCATTTT
V gene: TRBV10-1; clone size: many; CDR3 length: 17; D gene: TRBD2; J gene: TRBJ2-3; CDR3 protein: CASSAGTSSELTDTQYF; CDR3 DNA: TGCGCCAGCAGTGCCGGGACTAGCAGCGAACTCACAGATACGCAGTATTTT
V gene: TRBV5-1; clone size: many; CDR3 length: 16; D gene: TRBD1; J gene: TRBJ2-1; CDR3 protein: CASSLGSGQGAYEQFF; CDR3 DNA: TGCGCCAGCAGCTTAGGCTCGGGACAGGGGGCGTATGAGCAGTTCTTC
V gene: TRBV29-1; clone size: -; CDR3 length: 12; D gene: -; J gene: TRBJ2-1; CDR3 protein: CSGELGGNEQFF; CDR3 DNA: TGCAGCGGGGAATTAGGGGGCAATGAGCAGTTCTTC
V gene: TRBV14; clone size: -; CDR3 length: 16; D gene: -; J gene: TRBJ2-4; CDR3 protein: CASSQELVGAKNIQYF; CDR3 DNA: TGTGCCAGCAGCCAAGAGTTGGTGGGAGCCAAAAACATTCAGTACTTC
V gene: TRBV3-1; clone size: -; CDR3 length: 16; D gene: -; J gene: TRBJ2-7; CDR3 protein: CASSQEGGLPPYEQYF; CDR3 DNA: TGTGCCAGCAGCCAGGAAGGGGGACTACCCCCCTACGAGCAGTACTTC
V gene: TRBV6-5; clone size: few; CDR3 length: 16; D gene: TRBD1; J gene: TRBJ1-4; CDR3 protein: CASSYSGQVRNEKLFF; CDR3 DNA: TGTGCCAGCAGTTACTCGGGACAGGTTCGAAATGAAAAACTGTTTTTT
V gene: TRBV4-2; clone size: few; CDR3 length: 19; D gene: TRBD1; J gene: TRBJ1-4; CDR3 protein: CASSQEIPQGGLSNEKLFF; CDR3 DNA: TGTGCCAGCAGCCAAGAAATTCCCCAGGGGGGGTTATCTAATGAAAAACTGTTTTTT
V gene: TRBV6-9; clone size: -; CDR3 length: 17; D gene: TRBD2; J gene: TRBJ2-4; CDR3 protein: CASSFISGDPSKNIQYF; CDR3 DNA: TGTGCCAGCAGCTTTATTAGCGGGGATCCCTCCAAAAACATTCAGTACTTC
V gene: TRBV20-1; clone size: -; CDR3 length: 13; D gene: -; J gene: TRBJ1-5; CDR3 protein: CSARGSSGQPQHF; CDR3 DNA: TGCAGTGCTAGAGGGAGCTCTGGTCAGCCCCAGCATTTT
V gene: TRBV24-1; clone size: -; CDR3 length: 12; D gene: -; J gene: TRBJ1-2; CDR3 protein: CATWTERYGYTF; CDR3 DNA: TGTGCCACCTGGACAGAACGCTATGGCTACACCTTC
V gene: TRBV4-2; clone size: -; CDR3 length: 16; D gene: -; J gene: TRBJ1-6; CDR3 protein: CASSQEGRPGGSPLHF; CDR3 DNA: TGTGCCAGCAGCCAAGAGGGGAGGCCGGGAGGATCACCCCTCCACTTT
V gene: TRBV27; clone size: many; CDR3 length: 14; D gene: -; J gene: TRBJ2-1; CDR3 protein: CASSRNRAYNEQFF; CDR3 DNA: TGTGCCAGCAGTCGCAACAGGGCGTACAATGAGCAGTTCTTC
V gene: TRBV7-9; clone size: -; CDR3 length: 13; D gene: -; J gene: TRBJ1-5; CDR3 protein: CATESLGNQPQHF; CDR3 DNA: TGTGCCACGGAGTCATTAGGCAATCAGCCCCAGCATTTT
V gene: TRBV29-1; clone size: -; CDR3 length: 12; D gene: TRBD2; J gene: TRBJ2-2; CDR3 protein: CSLTSGRGELFF; CDR3 DNA: TGCAGCCTGACTAGCGGGAGAGGGGAGCTGTTTTTT
V gene: TRBV12-3/TRBV12-4; clone size: many; CDR3 length: 14; D gene: -; J gene: TRBJ1-1; CDR3 protein: CASSYGGVTTEAFF; CDR3 DNA: TGTGCCAGCAGTTATGGTGGGGTAACCACTGAAGCTTTCTTT
V gene: TRBV19; clone size: few; CDR3 length: 14; D gene: -; J gene: TRBJ2-7; CDR3 protein: CASNQNSESYEQYF; CDR3 DNA: TGTGCCAGTAACCAAAATAGCGAAAGCTACGAGCAGTACTTC
V gene: TRBV27; clone size: few; CDR3 length: 17; D gene: -; J gene: TRBJ2-4; CDR3 protein: CASSPLPRASGPGIQYF; CDR3 DNA: TGTGCCAGCAGTCCCCTCCCGAGAGCCTCGGGGCCGGGCATTCAGTACTTC
V gene: TRBV27; clone size: many; CDR3 length: 15; D gene: -; J gene: TRBJ1-2; CDR3 protein: CASRYTGRRDYGYTF; CDR3 DNA: TGTGCCAGCAGGTACACAGGGAGGAGAGACTATGGCTACACCTTC
V gene: TRBV11-2; clone size: many; CDR3 length: 14; D gene: -; J gene: TRBJ1-2; CDR3 protein: CASSFVRANYGYTF; CDR3 DNA: TGTGCCAGCAGCTTTGTCAGGGCTAACTATGGCTACACCTTC
V gene: TRBV6-1; clone size: -; CDR3 length: 16; D gene: -; J gene: TRBJ2-2; CDR3 protein: CASSDSYYSNTGELFF; CDR3 DNA: TGTGCCAGCAGTGACAGCTATTATTCGAACACCGGGGAGCTGTTTTTT
V gene: TRBV19; clone size: many; CDR3 length: 15; D gene: -; J gene: TRBJ2-1; CDR3 protein: CASSILATGVNEQFF; CDR3 DNA: TGTGCCAGTAGTATCCTAGCGACCGGGGTCAATGAGCAGTTCTTC
V gene: TRBV14; clone size: few; CDR3 length: 15; D gene: TRBD2; J gene: TRBJ2-1; CDR3 protein: CASSQVRLAGGEQFF; CDR3 DNA: TGTGCCAGCAGCCAAGTAAGGCTAGCGGGAGGTGAGCAGTTCTTC
V gene: TRBV12-3/TRBV12-4; clone size: many; CDR3 length: 13; D gene: -; J gene: TRBJ2-3; CDR3 protein: CASSFPETDTQYF; CDR3 DNA: TGTGCCAGCAGTTTCCCCGAAACAGATACGCAGTATTTT
V gene: TRBV4-1; clone size: -; CDR3 length: 17; D gene: -; J gene: TRBJ2-1; CDR3 protein: CASSQGALRGGHNEQFF; CDR3 DNA: TGCGCCAGCAGCCAAGGGGCGCTGAGGGGGGGGCACAATGAGCAGTTCTTC
V gene: TRBV3-1; clone size: many; CDR3 length: 16; D gene: TRBD2; J gene: TRBJ2-3; CDR3 protein: CASSAPGTSSTDTQYF; CDR3 DNA: TGTGCCAGCAGCGCTCCCGGGACTAGCAGCACAGATACGCAGTATTTT
V gene: TRBV20-1; clone size: many; CDR3 length: 15; D gene: TRBD2; J gene: TRBJ2-7; CDR3 protein: CSARDGTSGMYEQYF; CDR3 DNA: TGCAGTGCTAGAGATGGAACTAGCGGGATGTACGAGCAGTACTTC
V gene: TRBV12-3/TRBV12-4; clone size: many; CDR3 length: 13; D gene: -; J gene: TRBJ1-2; CDR3 protein: CASSPGPLDGYTF; CDR3 DNA: TGTGCCAGCAGCCCAGGACCGTTGGATGGCTACACCTTC
V gene: TRBV28; clone size: many; CDR3 length: 13; D gene: -; J gene: TRBJ2-5; CDR3 protein: CASRVGGTETQYF; CDR3 DNA: TGTGCCAGTCGTGTCGGGGGTACAGAGACCCAGTACTTC
V gene: TRBV24-1; clone size: few; CDR3 length: 16; D gene: -; J gene: TRBJ2-6; CDR3 protein: CATSDPGLSGANVLTF; CDR3 DNA: TGTGCCACCAGTGATCCAGGTTTGTCTGGGGCCAACGTCCTGACTTTC
V gene: TRBV20-1; clone size: many; CDR3 length: 16; D gene: TRBD2; J gene: TRBJ2-1; CDR3 protein: CSARDFLAGGHNEQFF; CDR3 DNA: TGCAGTGCTAGAGACTTCCTAGCGGGGGGCCACAATGAGCAGTTCTTC
V gene: TRBV20-1; clone size: many; CDR3 length: 16; D gene: TRBD2; J gene: TRBJ2-2; CDR3 protein: CSARVWGGRANGELFF; CDR3 DNA: TGCAGTGCTAGAGTTTGGGGCGGGAGGGCCAACGGGGAGCTGTTTTTT
V gene: TRBV9; clone size: -; CDR3 length: 15; D gene: -; J gene: TRBJ2-2; CDR3 protein: CASSGGIANTGELFF; CDR3 DNA: TGTGCCAGCAGCGGGGGCATAGCGAACACCGGGGAGCTGTTTTTT
V gene: TRBV2; clone size: many; CDR3 length: 17; D gene: TRBD1; J gene: TRBJ1-5; CDR3 protein: CASSEEGTGASNQPQHF; CDR3 DNA: TGTGCCAGCAGTGAAGAGGGGACAGGGGCTAGCAATCAGCCCCAGCATTTT
V gene: TRBV30; clone size: many; CDR3 length: 12; D gene: -; J gene: TRBJ2-3; CDR3 protein: CAWSVRWDTQYF; CDR3 DNA: TGTGCCTGGAGTGTACGGTGGGATACGCAGTATTTT
V gene: TRBV19; clone size: many; CDR3 length: 15; D gene: TRBD2; J gene: TRBJ2-5; CDR3 protein: CASSYLAGGRETQYF; CDR3 DNA: TGTGCCAGTAGTTACCTAGCGGGAGGGAGGGAGACCCAGTACTTC
V gene: TRBV11-1; clone size: many; CDR3 length: 14; D gene: -; J gene: TRBJ1-1; CDR3 protein: CASSHHGRNTEAFF; CDR3 DNA: TGTGCCAGCAGTCATCACGGAAGAAACACTGAAGCTTTCTTT
V gene: TRBV12-3/TRBV12-4; clone size: -; CDR3 length: 13; D gene: -; J gene: TRBJ1-5; CDR3 protein: CASSFEEYQPQHF; CDR3 DNA: TGTGCCAGCAGTTTCGAGGAATACCAGCCCCAGCATTTT
V gene: TRBV6-1; clone size: many; CDR3 length: 11; D gene: -; J gene: TRBJ1-5; CDR3 protein: CASSEGQPQHF; CDR3 DNA: TGTGCCAGTAGTGAGGGTCAGCCCCAGCATTTT
V gene: TRBV19; clone size: -; CDR3 length: 14; D gene: -; J gene: TRBJ1-3; CDR3 protein: CASSIDRAGNTIYF; CDR3 DNA: TGTGCCAGTAGTATAGATCGGGCTGGAAACACCATATATTTT
V gene: TRBV11-2; clone size: -; CDR3 length: 14; D gene: -; J gene: TRBJ2-1; CDR3 protein: CAGSLDARAGEQFF; CDR3 DNA: TGTGCCGGCAGCTTAGATGCCCGGGCTGGTGAGCAGTTCTTC
V gene: TRBV20-1; clone size: few; CDR3 length: 14; D gene: TRBD2; J gene: TRBJ2-1; CDR3 protein: CSAPTSGGYNEQFF; CDR3 DNA: TGCAGTGCTCCGACTAGCGGGGGTTACAATGAGCAGTTCTTC
V gene: TRBV7-8; clone size: -; CDR3 length: 13; D gene: TRBD1; J gene: TRBJ1-2; CDR3 protein: CASSFRTGDGYTF; CDR3 DNA: TGTGCCAGCAGCTTTCGGACAGGGGATGGCTACACCTTC
V gene: TRBV11-3; clone size: -; CDR3 length: 17; D gene: TRBD2; J gene: TRBJ2-1; CDR3 protein: CASSLDNSGASYNEQFF; CDR3 DNA: TGTGCCAGCAGCTTAGATAATAGCGGGGCCTCCTACAATGAGCAGTTCTTC
V gene: TRBV12-5; clone size: -; CDR3 length: 13; D gene: -; J gene: TRBJ1-5; CDR3 protein: CASSSGLGQPQHF; CDR3 DNA: TGTGCTAGTTCCTCAGGGCTCGGTCAGCCCCAGCATTTT
V gene: TRBV10-3; clone size: many; CDR3 length: 16; D gene: -; J gene: TRBJ2-5; CDR3 protein: CAISETSRGPQETQYF; CDR3 DNA: TGTGCCATCAGTGAGACCTCCCGAGGGCCCCAAGAGACCCAGTACTTC